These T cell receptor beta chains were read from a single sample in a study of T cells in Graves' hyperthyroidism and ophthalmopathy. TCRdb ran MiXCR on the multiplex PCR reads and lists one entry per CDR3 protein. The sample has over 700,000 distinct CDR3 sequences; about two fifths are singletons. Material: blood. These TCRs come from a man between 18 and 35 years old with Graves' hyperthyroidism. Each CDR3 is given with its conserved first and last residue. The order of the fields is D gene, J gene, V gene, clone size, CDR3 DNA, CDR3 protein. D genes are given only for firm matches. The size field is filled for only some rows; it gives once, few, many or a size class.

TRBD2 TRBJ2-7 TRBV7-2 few TGTGCCAGCAGCTTAGAGGGGCTAGCGGGAGCCAATGCCTACGAGCAGTACTTC CASSLEGLAGANAYEQYF
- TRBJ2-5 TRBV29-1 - TGCAGCGTTGAACGGGGTGGGGAGACCCAGTACTTC CSVERGGETQYF
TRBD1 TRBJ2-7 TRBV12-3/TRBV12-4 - TGTGCCAGCACCTCCGAGGGGGCTGGCTCCTACGAGCAGTACTTC CASTSEGAGSYEQYF
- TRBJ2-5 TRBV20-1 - TGCAGTGCTAGATACAGCGGGGAGACCCAGTACTTC CSARYSGETQYF
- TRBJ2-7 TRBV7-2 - TGTGCCAGCAGCCCTGGCGCGGATGGCTACGAGCAGTACTTC CASSPGADGYEQYF
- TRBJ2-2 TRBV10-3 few TGTGCCAGCAGTTTAGTAGTTAGTACCGGGGAGCTGTTTTTT CASSLVVSTGELFF
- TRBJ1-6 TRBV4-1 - TGCGCCAGCAGCCAAGTAGGGACGGATAATTCACCCCTCCACTTT CASSQVGTDNSPLHF
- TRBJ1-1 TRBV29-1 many TGCAGCGTTGGGTCGACTGAAGCTTTCTTT CSVGSTEAFF
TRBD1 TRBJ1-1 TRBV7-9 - TGTGCCAGCAGCTCATGGGGGACAGTGAACACTGAAGCTTTCTTT CASSSWGTVNTEAFF
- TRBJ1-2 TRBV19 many TGTGCCAGTACCCTGGGGGACGGTAACTATGGCTACACCTTC CASTLGDGNYGYTF